This passage covers 16 T cell receptor beta chains from one sample sequenced in a study of T cell repertoires in cytomegalovirus infection. TCRdb independently ran MiXCR on the reads; one entry per CDR3 protein. This table holds some 270,000 distinct CDR3 sequences, 22% found once. These TCRs are of unknown antigen specificity. The starting material was cultured PBMCs, obtained from culture after CMV antigen stimulation. The receptors were sampled from a human donor in good health (CMV status not recorded). Some clones in this sample may be carry-over from other donors' samples.

The genes are TRBV28 and TRBJ2-1, with TRBD1 identical over 9 bases. The CDR3 extends over 15 amino acids. The V gene's germline CDR1 is MDHEN and CDR2 SYDVKM. Trimming cost V 5 bases and J 2 bases; bases outside gene matches: 4. DNA of the CDR3: TGTGCCAGCAGTGGGACAGGGCTTGCCTACAATGAGCAGTTCTTC. Its protein is CASSGTGLAYNEQFF.

This clonotype has more than one count but fewer than ten. The chain is built from TRBV6-1 and TRBJ1-3; D not certain. The V gene lost 4 bases and the J gene lost 2 bases, with 12 bases spanning the gap. Germline V lookup: CDR1 MNHNS, CDR2 SASEGT. The CDR3 is made up of 15 amino acids. The DNA for the CDR3 is TGTGCCAGCAGTGGGAGTGGGCCCCCTGGAAACACCATATATTTT. It codes for CASSGSGPPGNTIYF.

The chain employs TRBV7-9 and TRBJ2-5; TRBD2 agrees at 7 bases. The CDR3 is 13 amino acids. The V segment lost 5 bases and the J segment 2 bases; nucleotides outside the gene matches: 2. CDR1 and CDR2 from the germline V gene are SEHNR and FQNEAQ (reference sequence). CDR3 region: CASSRGLQETQYF. CDR3 DNA sequence: TGTGCCAGCAGCCGGGGACTACAAGAGACCCAGTACTTC.

The chain links TRBV3-1 to TRBJ2-1; TRBD2 matches 10 bases. Trimming removed 1 base from V and 7 bases from J; junction bases left unmatched: 13. Germline CDR1 and CDR2: LGHDT and YNNKEL (reference sequence). There are 18 residues in the CDR3. The CDR3 here is CASSQAFDRLAGKNEQFF. CDR3 bases: TGTGCCAGCAGCCAAGCTTTCGACCGACTAGCGGGTAAGAATGAGCAGTTCTTC.

This clonotype was detected many times. The V and J genes are TRBV27 and TRBJ2-3, with D possibly matching TRBD2 (5 bases). The V end was cut by 5 bases, the J end by 10 bases, with 22 bases between. This CDR3 is 15 amino acids long. Germline V gene lookup returns CDR1 MNHEY and CDR2 SMNVEV (reference sequence). CDR3 residues: CASSPPSRAEVAQYF. The CDR3, as DNA: TGTGCCAGCAGTCCCCCATCGAGGGCCGAGGTTGCGCAGTATTTT.

This clonotype was counted between two and nine times. V is TRBV30 and J is TRBJ1-2, with 10 positions matching TRBD1. V was clipped by 2 bases and J by 8 bases; unmatched bases: 11. The germline V gene encodes CDR1 GTSNPN and CDR2 SVGIG (reference sequence). The CDR3 sequence is 15 residues long. The CDR3 sequence is CAWSPGTGAISGYTF. CDR3 DNA sequence: TGTGCCTGGAGTCCCGGGACAGGGGCAATTAGCGGCTACACCTTC.

This clonotype has ten or more counts. V is TRBV7-2 and J is TRBJ2-5; D ambiguous. The CDR3 is 15 residues long. Trimming removed 0 bases from V and 7 bases from J, with 15 bases in between. Germline-derived CDR1 and CDR2 are SGHTA and FQGNSA. The CDR3: CASSLAVSSRGTQYF. The CDR3 DNA reads TGTGCCAGCAGCTTAGCGGTTTCAAGCCGAGGGACCCAGTACTTC.

In this sample, this clonotype turned up a few times. The rearrangement joins TRBV11-3 to TRBJ2-3, with D perhaps TRBD2 (5 bases). CDR3 size: 14 residues. Germline CDR1 SGHNT, CDR2 YENEEA. Trimming took 5 bases from V and 5 from J, leaving 14 bases between them. CDR3 DNA: TGTGCCAGCAGCCTAACTTCGGGAAAAGATACGCAGTATTTT. Its translation: CASSLTSGKDTQYF.

This clonotype has ten or more counts. One junction end does not reproduce the germline sequence, and a read error may be involved. This chain links TRBV6-1 with TRBJ2-2, with 10 bases aligning to TRBD2. Per germline, CDR1 MNHNS and CDR2 SASEGT. This CDR3 contains 14 residues. The CDR3 reads CATRAGGPTGELFF. The CDR3 region has the DNA TGCGCCACACGAGCGGGAGGGCCCACCGGGGAGCTGTTTTTT.

The rearrangement links TRBV18 to TRBJ2-2; D not certain. Germline V gene data show CDR1 as KGHSH and CDR2 as LQKENI. Trimming shortened V by 10 bases and J by 3 bases, and 15 bases separated the two germline ends. The CDR3 loop spans 14 amino acids. CDR3 amino acids: CATLSTAYTGELFF. CDR3 in DNA: TGTGCCACCCTCTCGACTGCTTACACCGGGGAGCTGTTTTTT.

The chain's CDR3 is CASSLPNRGYEQYF. The CDR3 nucleotides read TGTGCCAGCAGCTTACCGAACAGGGGCTACGAGCAGTACTTC. The chain joins TRBV7-2 to TRBJ2-7, with 7 bases lining up with TRBD1. The germline gives CDR1 SGHTA, CDR2 FQGNSA. This CDR3 is 14 amino acids long. Trimming removed 2 bases from V and 3 bases from J; junction bases left unmatched: 4.

This clonotype was seen only a few times. The chain is built from TRBV6-2 or TRBV6-3 and TRBJ1-5; unclear D gene. V was clipped by 0 bases and J by 6 bases, with 15 bases between them. The germline gives CDR1 MNHEY, CDR2 SVGEGT. CDR3 length equals 16 residues. The CDR3 loop reads CASSYSTGPAGQPQHF. CDR3 DNA sequence: TGTGCCAGCAGTTACTCGACGGGCCCGGCGGGTCAGCCCCAGCATTTT.

This clonotype was detected many times. The CDR3 sequence: CASSRRQGQNTEAFF. CDR3 coding DNA: TGTGCCAGCAGCCGTCGCCAGGGACAGAACACTGAAGCTTTCTTT. The chain combines TRBV7-2 with TRBJ1-1, with D maybe TRBD1 (6 bases). CDR1 is SGHTA, CDR2 FQGNSA, per germline. This CDR3 comprises 15 residues. V was clipped by 5 bases and J by 1 base, with 14 bases between them.

The V gene is TRBV7-2, the J gene TRBJ2-7; D might be TRBD1 (5 bases). Germline CDR1 and CDR2: SGHTA and FQGNSA. V gave up 2 bases and J gave up 3 bases, with 17 bases separating them. The CDR3 contains 16 residues. CDR3 region: CASSLNGARSRYEQYF. The CDR3 coding sequence is TGTGCCAGCAGCTTAAATGGGGCACGGAGCCGCTACGAGCAGTACTTC.

This clonotype has a count of ten or more. The gene calls are TRBV7-2 and TRBJ2-5, with 9 bases matching TRBD1. Germline CDR1 SGHTA, CDR2 FQGNSA. With 5 bases clipped from V and 5 bases from J, the junction kept 9 bases outside the gene matches. The CDR3 extends over 15 amino acids. CDR3 nucleotide sequence: TGTGCCAGCAGCACAGATACAGGGGGCGCGGAGACCCAGTACTTC. It translates to CASSTDTGGAETQYF.

This clonotype was observed many times. The chain joins TRBV7-2 to TRBJ2-3; no reliable D call. The V gene's germline CDR1 is SGHTA and CDR2 FQGNSA. The V end was cut by 2 bases, the J end by 6 bases, with 12 bases between. This CDR3 is 14 amino acids long. CDR3 loop: CASSLLGRPDTQYF. Written as DNA, the CDR3 is TGTGCCAGCAGCTTACTTGGCAGGCCGGATACGCAGTATTTT.